Listed below are T cell receptor beta chains from one sample, sequenced in a study of T-cell reconstitution after alpha-beta-depleted transplantation in children. TCRdb re-called the PCR reads with MiXCR, one entry per CDR3 protein. The data show nearly 550,000 distinct CDR3 sequences, with around 16% seen just once and roughly 3.3% held by the top ten. The material was PBMCs from the stem cell graft donor, obtained from the stem cell graft. The receptors here all came from a human donor who donated a stem cell graft to a child with acute lymphoblastic leukemia. Both conserved end residues are part of each CDR3. Each record gives: V gene, J gene, clone size, D gene, CDR3 DNA, CDR3 protein. The D gene is left open where the match is weak. Clone size appears in some rows only: once, few, many, or a class for an expanded clone.

TRBV30,TRBJ2-5,-,-,TGTGCCTGGAGTGCTAGCTCGGGGGTGACCCAGTACTTC,CAWSASSGVTQYF
TRBV5-6,TRBJ2-1,few,TRBD1,TGTGCCAGCAGCTTGCTCAGGGGGCTACAGAATGAGCAGTTCTTC,CASSLLRGLQNEQFF
TRBV10-3,TRBJ1-5,-,TRBD1,TGTGCCATCAGTGAGTCGGGACAGGGGGACAATCAGCCCCAGCATTTT,CAISESGQGDNQPQHF
TRBV5-1,TRBJ2-7,few,-,TGCGCCAGCGGATTGACTAGGGACGAGCAGTACTTC,CASGLTRDEQYF
TRBV20-1,TRBJ2-2,-,-,TGCAGTGCTAGAGTCCCGGGACATCTCAACACCGGGGAGCTGTTTTTT,CSARVPGHLNTGELFF
TRBV29-1,TRBJ2-7,many,-,TGCAGCGTTGAAGAGGGAGGACAGGCTTTCTACGAGCAGTACTTC,CSVEEGGQAFYEQYF
TRBV5-1,TRBJ2-1,few,-,TGCGCCAGCAGCTTGGAAGGGCAGGGTGAGCAGTTCTTC,CASSLEGQGEQFF
TRBV20-1,TRBJ1-2,-,-,TGCAGTGCCTCGGGAGGAGGCTATGGCTACACCTTC,CSASGGGYGYTF
TRBV27,TRBJ2-7,few,-,TGTGCCAGCGGGGTAAACGAGCAGTACTTC,CASGVNEQYF
TRBV5-6,TRBJ2-2,-,-,TGTGCCAGCAGCTTACCTATAAACACCGGGGAGCTGTTTTTT,CASSLPINTGELFF
TRBV7-9,TRBJ2-5,few,TRBD1,TGTGCCAGCAGCCTTGGGACAGGGATGTTGGAGACCCAGTACTTC,CASSLGTGMLETQYF
TRBV5-1,TRBJ1-1,few,TRBD1,TGCGCCAGCAGCTTGGCAGTCAGGGGGTATACTGAAGCTTTCTTT,CASSLAVRGYTEAFF
TRBV7-8,TRBJ2-7,-,TRBD1,TGTGCCAGCAGCTTAAAAAGGGGGCCCTACGAGCAGTACTTC,CASSLKRGPYEQYF
TRBV5-1,TRBJ2-7,-,TRBD1,TGCGCCAGCAGCTCCGGGACAGTTACCTACGAGCAGTACTTC,CASSSGTVTYEQYF
TRBV12-3/TRBV12-4,TRBJ2-1,few,-,TGTGCCAGCAGCACTCCCGGGACTTCTTACAATGAGCAGTTCTTC,CASSTPGTSYNEQFF
TRBV20-1,TRBJ2-7,-,TRBD1,TGCAGTGCTGAACCGGGACAGGCATTCGGTGAGCAGTACTTC,CSAEPGQAFGEQYF